This TCR beta chain came from a study of T-cell reconstitution after alpha-beta-depleted transplantation in children. CDR3 length equals 16 residues. The V and J ends lost 0 bases and 7 bases respectively, with 16 bases between them. In germline, CDR1 is LGHNA, CDR2 YSLEER. Concerning this clonotype: Its antigen is undetermined.

Unique molecular identifiers were built into the TCRbeta library. A single record per CDR3 protein comes from TCRdb applying MiXCR to the PCR reads. The sample gives 45,000 to 70,000 distinct CDR3 sequences, 44% of which show up once; about 98% is in the top ten. Study-level results: One year after transplant, T-cell counts and diversity came mostly from newly produced T cells. About two months after transplant, alpha-beta T cells reportedly came from several hundred expanded graft clones. TCRbeta diversity was high at day 60 in some patients (a result of surviving recipient T cells and thymic progenitors).

The J gene is TRBJ2-1, the V gene TRBV4-3; perhaps TRBD1 as D (6 bases). The material was PBMCs, mostly from graft donor cells, obtained 360 days after TCRalphabeta/CD19-depleted stem cell transplant. The TCR sequence derives from a male patient under 18 who had a stem cell transplant for acute lymphoblastic leukemia, so the T cells may come from the graft donor. The CDR3 here is CASSQDRGRGQNEQFF. The CDR3 DNA reads as TGCGCCAGCAGCCAAGACAGGGGTAGAGGACAGAATGAGCAGTTCTTC.